This TCR beta chain was recorded in a study of blood T cell repertoires in COVID-19. A single count supports this clone. Data came from immunoSEQ multiplex PCR; TCRdb stores just in-frame clones and leaves some out. The table has about 120,000 clones, roughly 90% seen once. V lost 0 bases and J lost 5, with 5 bases in between. CDR3 length: 13 residues. Germline-derived CDR1 and CDR2 are SGHNT and YENEEA. The sequence came from a woman in her sixties or seventies with COVID-19, enrolled during active disease. The material sequenced was peripheral blood. This chain joins TRBV11-3 and TRBJ2-1; D is undetermined. The CDR3, as DNA: TGTGCCAGCAGCTTAGAGGCGGACAATGAGCAGTTCTTC. Its protein product is CASSLEADNEQFF.